This T cell receptor beta chain was recorded in a study of cytomegalovirus exposure and HLA in healthy donors. The donors (healthy individuals) were bone marrow donors. Overall study findings and caveats: It was assumed in the presence/absence analyses that sequencing depth was roughly uniform across donors. Among TCR beta chains of equal frequency, HLA-associated ones were more clonally expanded in a later analysis. A likely sequencing artifact accounted for one observed cluster of highly shared sequence variants.

60 Vbeta and 13 Jbeta primers were used in PCR. Assay used: immunoSEQ multiplex PCR; TCRdb lists only in-frame clones, some missing. The profile covers 75,000 or so clones, with 65% to 70% appearing a single time and about a fifth taken by the ten largest. V lost 0 bases to trimming and J lost 3 bases; unmatched junction nucleotides: 6. Germline V lookup: CDR1 SGDLS, CDR2 YYNGEE. The CDR3 totals 15 residues. In the case of this clone: What it binds is not known.

This TCR was recovered from a man in his forties or fifties in good health and CMV-seropositive. The chain joins TRBV9 to TRBJ2-7, with 7 positions matching TRBD2. Sequences were obtained from PBMCs. The CDR3 DNA reads as TGTGCCAGCAGCGTAGCCGGGACTACTAACTACGAGCAGTACTTC. Its protein is CASSVAGTTNYEQYF.